Listed here is a single T cell receptor (beta chain). TCRdb's table, derived via immunoSEQ multiplex PCR, lists solely in-frame clones and lacks some. There are about 290,000 clones in the sample; approximately 88% occur only once, and about 1.7% lies in the top ten. This record belongs to a study of blood T cell repertoires in COVID-19. The TCR comes from a middle-aged woman who had recovered from COVID-19. Sequencing was done on a sample of PBMCs or T cells enriched from blood (not recorded which).

This CDR3 reads CASSLSKRGGRIDTEAFF. The CDR3 DNA follows: TGTGCCAGCAGTTTATCGAAGAGGGGGGGGCGTATTGACACTGAAGCTTTCTTT. The chain couples TRBV27 to TRBJ1-1, with D perhaps TRBD1 (6 bases). The CDR3 totals 18 residues. Germline CDR1 reads MNHEY; CDR2 reads SMNVEV (reference sequence). V lost 0 bases to trimming and J lost 3 bases, with 20 bases between them.